The source of this T cell receptor (beta chain) is a study of shared clonotypes between healthy human individuals. Turning to the study itself: Each donor contributed plates that comprised three CD4 naive, three CD4 memory, two CD8 naive and one CD8 memory.

Produced via immunoSEQ multiplex PCR; TCRdb's table is partial and in-frame only. Among about 1 million clones listed, about 76% were seen once. Trimming removed 3 bases from V and 6 bases from J, with 20 bases in between. CDR3 size: 17 residues. From germline, CDR1 is SGHNT and CDR2 YENEEA. A note on this clone: What it binds is unknown.

Overall study results and limits: Naive subsets tended to show greater estimated richness than memory subsets.

This receptor was identified in a man younger than 35 in good health. The chain joins TRBV11-3 to TRBJ2-2, with D uncertain. The material sequenced was memory CD4+ T cells sorted from blood. Subset of the sample: CD45RA-negative fraction. The CDR3 reads CASSFPRKAVSPGELFF. The CDR3, as DNA: TGTGCCAGCAGCTTCCCCCGGAAGGCAGTTTCCCCCGGGGAGCTGTTTTTT. The whole variable domain, remainder taken from reference TRBV11-3 and TRBJ2-2, is EAGVVQSPRYKIIEKKQPVAFWCNPISGHNTLYWYLQNLGQGPELLIRYENEEAVDDSQLPKDRFSAERLKGVDSTLKIQPAELGDSAVYLCASSFPRKAVSPGELFFGEGSRLTVL.